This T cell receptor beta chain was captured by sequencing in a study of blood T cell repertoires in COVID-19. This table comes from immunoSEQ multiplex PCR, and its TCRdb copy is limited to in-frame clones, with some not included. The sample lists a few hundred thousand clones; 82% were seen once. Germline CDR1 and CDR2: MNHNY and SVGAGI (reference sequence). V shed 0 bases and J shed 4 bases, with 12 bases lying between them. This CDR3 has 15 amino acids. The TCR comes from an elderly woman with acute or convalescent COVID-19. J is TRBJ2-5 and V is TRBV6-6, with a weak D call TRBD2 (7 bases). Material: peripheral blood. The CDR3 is CASSYSGGAGETQYF. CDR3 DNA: TGTGCCAGCAGTTACTCGGGGGGGGCCGGAGAGACCCAGTACTTC.